This TCR beta chain comes out of a study of shared clonotypes between healthy human individuals. As defined, naive CD8 cells were CD45RO-negative and positively selected for CCR7, with terminally differentiated effector memory CD45RA+ cells excluded. Points on this clone: The antigen remains unidentified.

Trimming at V came to 6 bases and at J to 2 bases, leaving 11 bases not matched to a gene. In germline, CDR1 is MNHEY, CDR2 SMNVEV (reference sequence). This CDR3 is 18 amino acids long. Study-wide results and limits: Tissue TCR repertoires likely differ from these blood-only repertoires. Unshared clonotypes carried lower generation probabilities than those common to all four donors. Clonotypes that were shared across four donors made up roughly 5.2% of naive CD4 clonotypes.

Assay execution proceeded at the deep level. Sequencing used immunoSEQ multiplex PCR; TCRdb keeps in-frame clones, though not all of them. The sample includes 700,000 to 950,000 clones, just over 95% seen only once; the top ten take roughly 0.23%. The sequenced sample consisted of naive CD8+ T cells sorted from blood. The chain uses TRBV27 and TRBJ2-1; TRBD2 matches at 12 bases. This TCR derives from a young man in good health. The DNA for the CDR3 is TGTGCCAGCAGCATCCCCGGGAGGACTAGCGGGACCTACAATGAGCAGTTCTTC. Protein product: CASSIPGRTSGTYNEQFF.